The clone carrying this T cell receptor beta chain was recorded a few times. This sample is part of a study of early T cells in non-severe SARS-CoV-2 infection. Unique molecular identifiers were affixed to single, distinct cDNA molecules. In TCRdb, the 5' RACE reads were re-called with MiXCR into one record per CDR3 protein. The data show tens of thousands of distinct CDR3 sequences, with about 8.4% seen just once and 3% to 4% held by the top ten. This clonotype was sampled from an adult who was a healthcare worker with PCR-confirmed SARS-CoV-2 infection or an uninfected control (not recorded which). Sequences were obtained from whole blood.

The CDR3 loop is CASGGISGANVLTF. The CDR3 DNA follows: TGTGCCAGCGGGGGGATCTCTGGGGCCAACGTCCTGACTTTC. This chain links TRBV5-4 with TRBJ2-6; TRBD2 is a possible D gene (6 bases). Trimming removed 7 bases from V and 0 bases from J, with 8 bases in between. The CDR3 totals 14 residues. CDR1 and CDR2 (germline): SGHNT, YYREEE (reference sequence).